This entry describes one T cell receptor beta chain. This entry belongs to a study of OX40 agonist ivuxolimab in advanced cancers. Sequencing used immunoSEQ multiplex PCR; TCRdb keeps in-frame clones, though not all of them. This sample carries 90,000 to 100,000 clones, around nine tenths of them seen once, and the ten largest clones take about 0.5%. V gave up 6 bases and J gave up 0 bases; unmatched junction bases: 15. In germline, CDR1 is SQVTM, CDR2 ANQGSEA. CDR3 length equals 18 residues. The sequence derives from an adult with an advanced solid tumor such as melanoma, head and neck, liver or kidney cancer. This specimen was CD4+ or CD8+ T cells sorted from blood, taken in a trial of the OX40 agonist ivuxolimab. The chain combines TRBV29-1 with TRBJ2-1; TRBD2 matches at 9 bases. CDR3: CSVTIWRGGLSSYNEQFF. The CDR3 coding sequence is TGCAGCGTGACCATCTGGCGGGGGGGCCTAAGCTCCTACAATGAGCAGTTCTTC.